Shown below are 26 T cell receptor beta chains from a single sample sequenced in a study of OX40 agonist ivuxolimab in advanced cancers. The repertoire was sequenced with immunoSEQ multiplex PCR; TCRdb's copy has only in-frame clones and lacks some. Among fewer than 85,000 clones, 70% to 85% were seen once, and the ten largest hold 0.45% to 0.65%. The material sequenced was CD4+ or CD8+ T cells sorted from blood, taken in a trial of the OX40 agonist ivuxolimab. These TCRs come from an adult with an advanced solid tumor such as melanoma, head and neck, liver or kidney cancer.

The chain carries TRBV5-1 and TRBJ1-4, with no clear D. CDR3 length equals 13 residues. Germline CDR1 SGHRS, CDR2 YFSETQ. The V and J ends lost 4 bases and 4 bases respectively, with 8 bases between them. CDR3 nucleotides: TGCGCCAGCAGCCCACGGCTTAATGAAAAACTGTTTTTT. As protein: CASSPRLNEKLFF.

The sample holds one count of this clone. This chain links TRBV19 with TRBJ1-1, with D unclear. CDR1 is LNHDA and CDR2 is SQIVND in the germline V gene (reference sequence). CDR3 length: 14 residues. Trimming took off 3 bases at V and 1 base at J, with 9 bases between the two ends. CDR3 sequence reads: CASSIREANTEAFF. CDR3 DNA sequence: TGTGCCAGTAGTATTAGGGAAGCGAACACTGAAGCTTTCTTT.

The CDR3 nucleotides are TGTGCCAGCAGTTTATCGGCTAGCGGGAGCACAGATACGCAGTATTTT. This sequence encodes CASSLSASGSTDTQYF. The rearrangement joins TRBV28 to TRBJ2-3, with 8 bases aligning to TRBD2. This CDR3 region has 16 residues. The germline V gene has CDR1 MDHEN and CDR2 SYDVKM. The trim removed 1 base at V and 0 bases at J, leaving 3 bases unmatched. Full variable domain (outside the CDR3, taken from reference TRBV28 and TRBJ2-3): DVKVTQSSRYLVKRTGEKVFLECVQDMDHENMFWYRQDPGLGLRLIYFSYDVKMKEKGDIPEGYSVSREKKERFSLILESASTNQTSMYLCASSLSASGSTDTQYFGPGTRLTVL.

The chain is built from TRBV6-1 and TRBJ1-3; possibly TRBD1 for D (6 bases). The germline V and J ends were trimmed by 6 bases and 1 base, with 10 bases remaining between them. Germline V gene data show CDR1 as MNHNS and CDR2 as SASEGT. This CDR3 is 14 amino acids long. The CDR3 spells CASSEQGSGNTIYF. The CDR3 nucleotides read TGTGCCAGCAGCGAACAGGGTTCTGGAAACACCATATATTTT.

This chain links TRBV21-1 with TRBJ2-2; TRBD2, as called in the table, went unchecked against the DNA. TRBV21-1 is deemed a pseudogene. The CDR3 covers 16 residues. The CDR3 sequence is CATTRRGGLGNGELFF. The DNA for the CDR3 is TGTGCCACCACGCGACGGGGGGGGTTGGGCAACGGGGAGCTGTTTTTT.

This CDR3 reads CASSHPGQLQETQYF. DNA for the CDR3: TGTGCCAGCAGTCACCCGGGACAGTTACAAGAGACCCAGTACTTC. The chain links TRBV2 to TRBJ2-5; 7 positions agree with TRBD1. CDR1 and CDR2 (germline): SNHLY, FYNNEI. The CDR3 runs 15 residues. V lost 5 bases and J lost 2; bases outside the gene matches: 8.

The V gene is TRBV10-3, the J gene TRBJ2-7; 7 nucleotides agree with TRBD2. Germline V gene data show CDR1 as ENHRY and CDR2 as SYGVKD. V dropped 6 bases and J dropped 0; count of bases not matched to a gene: 5. This CDR3 contains 14 residues. The chain's CDR3 is CAIRPWTSSYEQYF. The CDR3 DNA sequence: TGTGCCATCAGGCCCTGGACTAGCTCCTACGAGCAGTACTTC.

The chain carries TRBV5-4 and TRBJ2-3; TRBD1 might be the D (5 bases). Germline V gene sequence: CDR1 SGHNT, CDR2 YYREEE (reference sequence). Trimming removed 0 bases from V and 0 bases from J, with 8 bases in between. The CDR3 sequence is 15 residues long. Written as DNA, the CDR3 is TGTGCCAGCAGCTTGGGGGGCGGTAGCACAGATACGCAGTATTTT. Protein product: CASSLGGGSTDTQYF.

The V call is TRBV4-2, the J call TRBJ2-7, with D perhaps matching TRBD1 or TRBD2 (5 bases each). The V gene's germline CDR1 is LGHNA and CDR2 YNFKEQ. CDR3 length: 12 residues. V was trimmed by 3 bases and J by 12 bases, leaving 15 bases between them. CDR3 sequence reads: CASSHPNGTPYF. The CDR3 DNA sequence: TGTGCCAGCAGCCACCCCAACGGGACGCCGTACTTC.

The chain couples TRBV7-2 to TRBJ1-2, with D perhaps TRBD1 (6 bases). The CDR3 is 13 amino acids. The germline V gene has CDR1 SGHTA and CDR2 FQGNSA. The germline V and J ends were trimmed by 4 bases and 8 bases, with 14 bases remaining between them. The CDR3 here is CASSSPGAGGYTF. In DNA, the CDR3 is TGTGCCAGCAGCTCGCCAGGGGCTGGGGGCTACACCTTC.

J is TRBJ2-1 and V is TRBV5-1, with TRBD2 identical over 7 bases. The germline gives CDR1 SGHRS, CDR2 YFSETQ. The CDR3 has 15 amino acids. V lost 3 bases and J lost 5; bases outside the gene matches: 8. The CDR3 here is CASSSPGLQNNEQFF. The CDR3 DNA follows: TGCGCCAGCAGCTCCCCGGGACTACAAAACAATGAGCAGTTCTTC.

The rearrangement links TRBV19 to TRBJ1-1; TRBD1 is a possible D gene (6 bases). In germline, CDR1 is LNHDA, CDR2 SQIVND (reference sequence). The CDR3 totals 14 residues. V dropped 5 bases and J dropped 5 bases, with 15 bases sitting between them. CDR3 nucleotide sequence: TGTGCCAGTAGTCCGAACAGGGATGGTACTGAAGCTTTCTTT. This sequence encodes CASSPNRDGTEAFF.

The V call is TRBV4-1, the J call TRBJ2-1; D possibly corresponds to TRBD2 (5 bases). From germline, CDR1 is MGHRA and CDR2 YSYEKL. This CDR3 is built from 15 residues. Trimming took off 3 bases at V and 3 bases at J, with 12 bases between the two ends. CDR3: CASSQGPGYYNEQFF. For the CDR3, the DNA is TGCGCCAGCAGCCAGGGCCCGGGGTACTACAATGAGCAGTTCTTC.

The chain couples TRBV4-1 to TRBJ2-5; tentatively, D is TRBD2 (6 bases). Trimming stripped 8 bases from V and 5 bases from J, with 9 bases between. The CDR3 runs to 11 residues. From germline, CDR1 is MGHRA and CDR2 YSYEKL. In DNA, the CDR3 is TGCGCCAGCGGGACTTTGGAGACCCAGTACTTC. Its protein product is CASGTLETQYF.

V is TRBV28 and J is TRBJ1-3; TRBD1 aligns across 8 bases. The CDR3 has 16 residues. Germline V gene data show CDR1 as MDHEN and CDR2 as SYDVKM. After removal of 1 base from V and 4 bases from J, the junction contained 6 bases not matched to a gene. In DNA, the CDR3 is TGTGCCAGCAGTTTATTCGGGACAGGCATCGGAAACACCATATATTTT. The encoded protein is CASSLFGTGIGNTIYF.

The chain carries TRBV28 and TRBJ2-3, with TRBD1 matching over 9 bases. CDR3 size: 16 residues. Germline lookup yields CDR1 MDHEN and CDR2 SYDVKM. The trim removed 4 bases at V and 0 bases at J, leaving 5 bases unmatched. The CDR3 loop reads CASSSGTGSSTDTQYF. The CDR3 DNA follows: TGTGCCAGCAGTTCCGGGACAGGGTCTAGCACAGATACGCAGTATTTT. Complete variable domain (other parts from reference TRBV28 and TRBJ2-3): DVKVTQSSRYLVKRTGEKVFLECVQDMDHENMFWYRQDPGLGLRLIYFSYDVKMKEKGDIPEGYSVSREKKERFSLILESASTNQTSMYLCASSSGTGSSTDTQYFGPGTRLTVL.

The CDR3 reads CSVGAPNTEAFF. The DNA for the CDR3 is TGCAGCGTTGGGGCTCCGAACACTGAAGCTTTCTTT. This chain links TRBV29-1 with TRBJ1-1; D is unresolved. Germline V CDR1 and CDR2: SQVTM, ANQGSEA. Trimming shortened V by 4 bases and J by 1 base, and 7 bases separated the two germline ends. The CDR3 covers 12 residues.

For the CDR3, the DNA is TGTGCCAGCAGCTCCGAACCGGGACACCTTAATAATTCACCCCTCCACTTT. Translation gives CASSSEPGHLNNSPLHF. V and J are TRBV9 and TRBJ1-6; D perhaps matches TRBD1 (6 bases). The V gene lost 4 bases and the J gene lost 5 bases, with 19 bases spanning the gap. The CDR3 loop spans 17 amino acids. Germline CDR1 reads SGDLS; CDR2 reads YYNGEE. Full variable domain (rest looked up from reference TRBV9 and TRBJ1-6): DSGVTQTPKHLITATGQRVTLRCSPRSGDLSVYWYQQSLDQGLQFLIQYYNGEERAKGNILERFSAQQFPDLHSELNLSSLELGDSALYFCASSSEPGHLNNSPLHFGNGTRLTVT.

The chain carries TRBV5-1 and TRBJ2-7; 7 bases fit TRBD1. Trimming at V came to 4 bases and at J to 4 bases, leaving 8 bases not matched to a gene. Germline values: CDR1 SGHRS, CDR2 YFSETQ. The CDR3 length is 14 residues. The CDR3 bases are TGCGCCAGCAGCCCACTAGACAGGGAGTACGAGCAGTACTTC. Its translation: CASSPLDREYEQYF.

The chain carries TRBV18 and TRBJ2-7; 11 bases align to TRBD2. This CDR3 is 16 amino acids long. CDR1 is KGHSH and CDR2 is LQKENI in the germline V gene. V shed 6 bases, J shed 2 bases, and the junction held 9 bases outside the gene matches. CDR3 in amino acids: CASSPQGTSGAYEQYF. In DNA form, the CDR3 reads TGTGCCAGCTCCCCTCAAGGGACTAGCGGAGCCTACGAGCAGTACTTC.

V and J are TRBV6-6 and TRBJ2-3; TRBD2 aligns across 11 bases. The germline V gene has CDR1 MNHNY and CDR2 SVGAGI (reference sequence). The V gene end was trimmed by 4 bases and the J gene end by 4 bases; junction bases not matched to a gene: 4. The CDR3 has 15 amino acids. The CDR3 nucleotides read TGTGCCAGCAGTTTTAGCGGGGGGGCTGCAGATACGCAGTATTTT. It yields the protein CASSFSGGAADTQYF.

There are a few counts of this clone. J is TRBJ2-1 and V is TRBV14; D is perhaps TRBD1 (7 bases). Germline V gene data show CDR1 as SGHDN and CDR2 as FVKESK. There are 16 residues in the CDR3. Trimming shortened V by 4 bases and J by 4 bases, and 17 bases separated the two germline ends. CDR3 nucleotide sequence: TGTGCCAGCAGCCCCAGTGGGACAGCGGGTTACAATGAGCAGTTCTTC. This gives the protein CASSPSGTAGYNEQFF.

The rearrangement links TRBV5-6 to TRBJ1-5; D possibly corresponds to TRBD1 (5 bases). Germline V gene lookup returns CDR1 SGHDT and CDR2 YYEEEE. Trimming shortened V by 3 bases and J by 7 bases, and 14 bases separated the two germline ends. This CDR3 is built from 14 residues. The DNA for the CDR3 is TGTGCCAGCAGCTCACAGGCAGGGCGGCAGCCCCAGCATTTT. Translation gives CASSSQAGRQPQHF.

This clone was seen more than once but under ten times. The chain joins TRBV5-1 to TRBJ2-7; maybe TRBD2 (6 bases). Germline V gene lookup returns CDR1 SGHRS and CDR2 YFSETQ. The CDR3 totals 16 residues. V was shortened by 1 base and J by 3 bases, with 17 bases between the two germline ends. This chain's CDR3 is CASSLWGAGPVYEQYF. CDR3 sequence (DNA): TGCGCCAGCAGCTTGTGGGGAGCGGGCCCGGTCTACGAGCAGTACTTC. Combining the CDR3 with reference TRBV5-1 and TRBJ2-7 gives the whole variable domain KAGVTQTPRYLIKTRGQQVTLSCSPISGHRSVSWYQQTPGQGLQFLFEYFSETQRNKGNFPGRFSGRQFSNSRSEMNVSTLELGDSALYLCASSLWGAGPVYEQYFGPGTRLTVT.

Written as DNA, the CDR3 is TGTGCCACTGATAGGGGCCCAGATACGCAGTATTTT. It yields the protein CATDRGPDTQYF. J is TRBJ2-3 and V is TRBV28, with a weak D call TRBD1 (5 bases). Germline-derived CDR1 and CDR2 are MDHEN and SYDVKM. Trimming took 10 bases from V and 4 from J, leaving 12 bases between them. The CDR3 is 12 residues long.

V gene TRBV30 combines with J gene TRBJ2-5; D uncertain. CDR3 length: 13 residues. Germline assignment: CDR1 GTSNPN and CDR2 SVGIG (reference sequence). The V gene lost 0 bases and the J gene lost 5 bases, with 10 bases spanning the gap. CDR3 coding DNA: TGTGCCTGGAGTGTACGGCTAGAGGAGACCCAGTACTTC. Residues: CAWSVRLEETQYF. Looking up the rest from reference TRBV30 and TRBJ2-5 gives the full variable domain: SQTIHQWPATLVQPVGSPLSLECTVEGTSNPNLYWYRQAAGRGLQLLFYSVGIGQISSEVPQNLSASRPQDRQFILSSKKLLLSDSGFYLCAWSVRLEETQYFGPGTRLLVL.